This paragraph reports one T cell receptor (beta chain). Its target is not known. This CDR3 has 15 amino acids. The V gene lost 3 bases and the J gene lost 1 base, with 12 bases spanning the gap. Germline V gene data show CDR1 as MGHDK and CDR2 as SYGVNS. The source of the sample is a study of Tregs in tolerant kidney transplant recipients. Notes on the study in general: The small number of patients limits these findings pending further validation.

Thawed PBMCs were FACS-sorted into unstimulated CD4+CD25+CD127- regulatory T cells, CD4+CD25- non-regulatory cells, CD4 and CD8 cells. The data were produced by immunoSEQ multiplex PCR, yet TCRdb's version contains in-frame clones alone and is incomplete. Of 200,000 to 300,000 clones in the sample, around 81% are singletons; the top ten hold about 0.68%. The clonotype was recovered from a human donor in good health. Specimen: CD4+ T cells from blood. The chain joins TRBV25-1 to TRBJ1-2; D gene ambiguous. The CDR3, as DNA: TGTGCCAGCAGTGATCCTTTGGTTAATAACTATGGCTACACCTTC. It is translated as CASSDPLVNNYGYTF.